This TCR beta chain was sequenced in a study of cytomegalovirus exposure and HLA in healthy donors. Primers included in the PCR were 60 Vbeta and 13 Jbeta primers. Libraries were prepared by immunoSEQ multiplex PCR; TCRdb keeps only in-frame clonotypes and omits some of them. This sample has approximately 100,000 clones, with over 70% found just once. General observations from the study: The study recorded around 160 TCR beta chains that were cytomegalovirus-associated. According to an earlier analysis, most TCR beta V segments yielded productive rearrangements about 87% or about 30% of the time. Most TCR sequences were rare, but some public TCRs occurred in many donors. The study reported that TCR beta sequences accurately predicted HLA-A and HLA-B alleles in most subjects.

This CDR3 contains 15 residues. Trimming took off 1 base at V and 0 bases at J, with 10 bases between the two ends. CDR1 is SGHAT and CDR2 is FQDESV in the germline V gene (reference sequence). Concerning this clone itself: Antigen unknown.

The receptor's source is a man aged 50 to 60 in good health and CMV-seronegative. The gene calls are TRBV11-1 and TRBJ2-7, with D uncertain. The sequenced material came from PBMCs. CDR3 DNA sequence: TGTGCCAGCAGCTTAGATCTGACAAACTCCTACGAGCAGTACTTC. Translated: CASSLDLTNSYEQYF.